This T cell receptor (beta chain) is drawn from a study of a mutant IDH1 vaccine in newly diagnosed glioma. Study-wide context: Pretreatment consisted of radiotherapy, temozolomide, or both, with most receiving both.

This clone was picked up many times. Its antigen is still unknown. Assay: immunoSEQ multiplex PCR; the TCRdb copy retains only in-frame clones and omits some. The sample yields 45,000 to 60,000 clones, around 80% seen once. V lost 1 base and J lost 2; bases outside the gene matches: 1. Germline CDR1 is SEHNR and CDR2 is FQNEAQ (reference sequence). This CDR3 region has 15 residues. Specified time point: week 5, during vaccination. A single vaccine dose contained 300 ug of mutant IDH1 20-mer peptide, and topical imiquimod was used with it. The sample in question was PBMCs, obtained from a glioma patient whose treatment included an IDH1 peptide vaccine. This chain uses TRBV7-9 with TRBJ2-2; TRBD1 agrees at 7 bases. This clonotype was sampled from a man aged 45-65 years with glioma. This chain's CDR3 is CASSLGQGNTGELFF. Written as DNA, the CDR3 is TGTGCCAGCAGCTTAGGACAGGGTAACACCGGGGAGCTGTTTTTT. Full variable domain (rest looked up from reference TRBV7-9 and TRBJ2-2): DTGVSQNPRHKITKRGQNVTFRCDPISEHNRLYWYRQTLGQGPEFLTYFQNEAQLEKSRLLSDRFSAERPKGSFSTLEIQRTEQGDSAMYLCASSLGQGNTGELFFGEGSRLTVL.